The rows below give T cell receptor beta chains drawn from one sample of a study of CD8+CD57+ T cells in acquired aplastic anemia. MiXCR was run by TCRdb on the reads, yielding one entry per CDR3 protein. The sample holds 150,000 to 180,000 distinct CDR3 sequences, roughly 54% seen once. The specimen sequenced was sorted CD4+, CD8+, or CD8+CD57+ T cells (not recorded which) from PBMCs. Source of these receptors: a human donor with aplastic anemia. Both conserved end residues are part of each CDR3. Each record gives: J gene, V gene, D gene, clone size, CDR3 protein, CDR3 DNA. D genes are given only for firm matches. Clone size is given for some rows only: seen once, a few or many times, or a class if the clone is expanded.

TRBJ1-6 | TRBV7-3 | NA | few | CASSQGQPRSPLHF | TGTGCCAGCAGCCAAGGACAGCCCAGGTCACCCCTCCACTTT
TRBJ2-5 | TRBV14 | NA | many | CASRTSGGETQYF | TGTGCCAGCAGGACCTCGGGCGGAGAGACCCAGTACTTC
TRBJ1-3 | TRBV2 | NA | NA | CASSEGRATSGNTIYF | TGTGCCAGCAGTGAGGGCCGCGCAACCTCTGGAAACACCATATATTTT
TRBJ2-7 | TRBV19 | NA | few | CASSHPAGSVYEQYF | TGTGCCAGTAGCCACCCGGCAGGGTCAGTCTACGAGCAGTACTTC
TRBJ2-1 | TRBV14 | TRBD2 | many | CASSQARRGGQDEQFF | TGTGCCAGCAGCCAGGCTCGGCGGGGGGGCCAAGATGAGCAGTTCTTC
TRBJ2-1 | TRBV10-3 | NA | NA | CAISESMGGSANEQFF | TGTGCCATCAGTGAGTCGATGGGGGGTTCGGCCAATGAGCAGTTCTTC
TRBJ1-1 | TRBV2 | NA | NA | CASSEGGGWAEAFF | TGTGCCAGCAGTGAAGGTGGGGGGTGGGCTGAAGCTTTCTTT
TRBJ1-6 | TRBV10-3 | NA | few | CAIGEESPLHF | TGTGCCATAGGGGAGGAATCACCCCTCCACTTT
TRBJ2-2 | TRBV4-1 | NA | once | CASSQAPGKVDTGELFF | TGCGCCAGCAGCCAGGCACCAGGAAAAGTAGACACCGGGGAGCTGTTTTTT
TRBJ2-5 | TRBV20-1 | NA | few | CSARDTTAAAETQYF | TGCAGTGCTAGAGATACCACTGCCGCGGCAGAGACCCAGTACTTC
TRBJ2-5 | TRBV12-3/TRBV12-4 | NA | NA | CASSLGPTYNEQETQYF | TGTGCCAGCAGTTTAGGGCCCACCTACAATGAGCAGGAGACCCAGTACTTC
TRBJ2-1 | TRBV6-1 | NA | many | CASAIGTYNEQFF | TGTGCCAGCGCTATCGGGACATACAATGAGCAGTTCTTC
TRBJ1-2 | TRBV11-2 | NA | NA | CASTLRGGSNYGYTF | TGTGCCAGCACCCTAAGGGGGGGTAGTAACTATGGCTACACCTTC
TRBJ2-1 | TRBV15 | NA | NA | CATSRLGEYNEQFF | TGTGCCACCAGCAGACTGGGGGAGTACAATGAGCAGTTCTTC
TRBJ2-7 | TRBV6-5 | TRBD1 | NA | CASSNRGRGEQYF | TGTGCCAGCAGTAACAGGGGGCGAGGGGAGCAGTACTTC
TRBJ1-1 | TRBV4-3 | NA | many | CASSQDRGRNTEAFF | TGCGCCAGCAGCCAAGATCGGGGCAGGAACACTGAAGCTTTCTTT
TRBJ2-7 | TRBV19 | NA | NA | CASSIVGVYEQYF | TGTGCCAGTAGTATAGTAGGCGTCTACGAGCAGTACTTC
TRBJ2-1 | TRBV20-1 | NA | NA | CSAPATGEQFF | TGCAGTGCCCCCGCGACCGGCGAGCAGTTCTTC
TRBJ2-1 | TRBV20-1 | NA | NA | CSARGPSSYNEQFF | TGCAGTGCTAGGGGGCCTAGCTCCTACAATGAGCAGTTCTTC
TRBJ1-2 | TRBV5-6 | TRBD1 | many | CASSLDRDRYYGYTF | TGTGCCAGCAGCTTGGACCGGGACAGGTACTATGGCTACACCTTC
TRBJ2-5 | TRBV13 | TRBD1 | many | CASSPRDSQETQYF | TGTGCCAGCAGCCCCCGGGACAGCCAAGAGACCCAGTACTTC
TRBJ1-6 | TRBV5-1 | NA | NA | CASSLGQGISPLHF | TGCGCCAGCAGCTTGGGGCAGGGGATATCACCCCTCCACTTT
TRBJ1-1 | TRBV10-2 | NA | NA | CASRDPNTEAFF | TGCGCCAGCAGGGACCCAAACACTGAAGCTTTCTTT
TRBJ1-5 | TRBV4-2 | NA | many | CASSQESGQPQHF | TGTGCCAGCAGCCAAGAGAGTGGACAGCCCCAGCATTTT
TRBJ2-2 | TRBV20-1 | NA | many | CSAIAGGQDTGELFF | TGCAGTGCTATCGCCGGGGGGCAGGACACCGGGGAGCTGTTTTTT
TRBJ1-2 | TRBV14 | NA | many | CASSHIEANYGYTF | TGTGCCAGCAGCCACATAGAAGCTAACTATGGCTACACCTTC
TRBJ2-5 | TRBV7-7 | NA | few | CASSLLGETQYF | TGTGCTAGCAGCTTATTGGGAGAGACCCAGTACTTC
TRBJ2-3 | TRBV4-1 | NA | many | CASSQEGTGTDTQYF | TGCGCCAGCAGCCAAGAGGGCACGGGCACAGATACGCAGTATTTT
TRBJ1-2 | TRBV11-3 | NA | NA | CASSLVSLANYGYTF | TGTGCCAGCAGCTTGGTGTCTCTAGCTAACTATGGCTACACCTTC
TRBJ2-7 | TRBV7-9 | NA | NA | CASSDTQGYEQYF | TGTGCCAGCAGCGACACACAGGGTTACGAGCAGTACTTC
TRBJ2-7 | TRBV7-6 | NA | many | CASSLAGPSYEQYF | TGTGCCAGCAGCTTGGCAGGGCCCTCCTACGAGCAGTACTTC
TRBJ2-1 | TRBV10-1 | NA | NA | CASSEAGPDNEQFF | TGCGCCAGCAGTGAGGCTGGACCCGACAATGAGCAGTTCTTC
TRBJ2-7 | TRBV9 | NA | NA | CASSVEGSYEQYF | TGTGCCAGCAGCGTCGAGGGTTCGTACGAGCAGTACTTC
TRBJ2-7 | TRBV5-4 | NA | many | CASREEEGTEQYF | TGTGCCAGCAGAGAAGAGGAAGGGACTGAGCAGTACTTC
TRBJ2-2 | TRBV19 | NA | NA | CASIIRHSANTGELFF | TGTGCCAGTATCATTAGGCACTCCGCGAACACCGGGGAGCTGTTTTTT
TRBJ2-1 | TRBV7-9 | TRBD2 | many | CASSLVAGTSLNEQFF | TGTGCCAGCAGCTTAGTGGCCGGGACTAGTTTGAATGAGCAGTTCTTC
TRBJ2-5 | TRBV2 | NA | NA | CASRWDNTETQYF | TGTGCCAGCAGGTGGGACAATACAGAGACCCAGTACTTC
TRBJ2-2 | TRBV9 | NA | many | CASSGRPASYPTGELFF | TGTGCCAGCAGCGGACGACCGGCTAGCTACCCCACCGGGGAGCTGTTTTTT
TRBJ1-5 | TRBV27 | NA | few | CASSLGRQNQPQHF | TGTGCCAGCAGTTTAGGGCGGCAGAATCAGCCCCAGCATTTT
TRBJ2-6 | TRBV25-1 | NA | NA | CASSEWGRPSGANVLTF | TGTGCCAGCAGTGAATGGGGCAGGCCCTCTGGGGCCAACGTCCTGACTTTC
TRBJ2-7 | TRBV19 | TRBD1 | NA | CASSISGGSSYEQYF | TGTGCCAGTAGTATCTCAGGGGGCAGCTCCTACGAGCAGTACTTC
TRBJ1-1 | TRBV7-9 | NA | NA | CASSLTANTEALF | TGTGCCAGCAGCTTAACAGCGAACACTGAAGCTCTCTTT
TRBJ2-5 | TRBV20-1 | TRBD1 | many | CSATTGGFQETQYF | TGCAGTGCGACGACAGGGGGTTTCCAAGAGACCCAGTACTTC
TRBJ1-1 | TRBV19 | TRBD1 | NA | CASSIGSYRGGNTEAFF | TGTGCCAGTAGTATAGGCTCATACAGGGGTGGAAACACTGAAGCTTTCTTT
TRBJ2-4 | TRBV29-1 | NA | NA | CSVEGLAKNIQYF | TGCAGCGTTGAGGGTCTAGCCAAAAACATTCAGTACTTC
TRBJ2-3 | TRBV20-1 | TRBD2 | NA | CSAWTSGRPDTQYF | TGCAGTGCTTGGACTAGCGGGAGGCCGGATACGCAGTATTTT
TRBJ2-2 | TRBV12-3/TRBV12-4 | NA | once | CASSLPFQDTGELFF | TGTGCCAGCAGTTTACCGTTTCAGGACACCGGGGAGCTGTTTTTT
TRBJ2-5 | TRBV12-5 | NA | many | CARQDRRGETQYF | TGTGCTAGGCAAGACAGGAGGGGAGAGACCCAGTACTTC
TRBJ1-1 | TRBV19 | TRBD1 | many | CASSPWLLGQATRGDTEAFF | TGTGCCAGTAGCCCCTGGCTACTGGGACAGGCCACCCGAGGAGACACTGAAGCTTTCTTT
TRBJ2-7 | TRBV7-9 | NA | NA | CASSLATSYEQYF | TGTGCCAGCAGCTTAGCCACGAGCTACGAGCAGTACTTC
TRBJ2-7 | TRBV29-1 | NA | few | CSVVARASYEQYF | TGCAGCGTTGTAGCCAGGGCTTCCTACGAGCAGTACTTC
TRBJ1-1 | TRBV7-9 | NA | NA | CASSISGQPNTEAFF | TGTGCCAGCAGCATATCGGGACAACCGAACACTGAAGCTTTCTTT
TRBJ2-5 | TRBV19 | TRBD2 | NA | CASSQGLAGGETQYF | TGTGCCAGTAGCCAAGGACTAGCGGGGGGAGAGACCCAGTACTTC
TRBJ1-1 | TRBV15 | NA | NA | CATSRGPMNTEAFF | TGTGCCACCAGCAGAGGGCCCATGAACACTGAAGCTTTCTTT
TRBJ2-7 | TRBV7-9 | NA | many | CASSAGAYEQYF | TGTGCCAGCAGCGCAGGGGCCTACGAGCAGTACTTC
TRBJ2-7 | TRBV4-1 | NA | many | CASSQVGRDGYEQYF | TGCGCCAGCAGCCAAGTGGGGCGGGATGGCTACGAGCAGTACTTC
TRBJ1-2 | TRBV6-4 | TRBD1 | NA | CASSPGTGRIYGYTF | TGTGCCAGCAGTCCCGGGACAGGGCGGATCTATGGCTACACCTTC